Described below is a single T cell receptor beta chain sequence and its context. This PCR relied on a set of 60 Vbeta primers and 13 Jbeta primers. The protocol was immunoSEQ multiplex PCR, while the TCRdb copy is restricted to in-frame clones and leaves out a portion. This specimen shows roughly 80,000 clones; the ten leading clones hold 1% to 1.4%. This sample was taken from a study of cytomegalovirus exposure and HLA in healthy donors. Background on the study: Genotyping of nearly 400 donors showed that approximately 83% belonged to the Caucasian-associated ancestry cluster.

The TCR originated in a woman under 40 in good health and CMV-seronegative. Sequencing was done on a sample of PBMCs.

Here the CDR3 reads CASNGAGGDEQFF. The CDR3 DNA sequence: TGTGCCAGCAACGGAGCGGGAGGTGATGAGCAGTTCTTC. The V call is TRBV2, the J call TRBJ2-1, with 9 nucleotides matching TRBD2. The germline gives CDR1 SNHLY, CDR2 FYNNEI. After removal of 7 bases from V and 8 bases from J, the junction contained 6 bases not matched to a gene. This CDR3 comprises 13 residues.